This TCR beta chain was identified in a study of blood T cell repertoires in COVID-19. It was during active infection that Seattle patients were enrolled and then longitudinally followed. This clone has only one observation. The method was immunoSEQ multiplex PCR; TCRdb's version includes in-frame clones alone and lacks a portion of them. The sample has 200,000 to 250,000 clones; around 85% are singletons. Trimming took off 3 bases at V and 7 bases at J, with 17 bases between the two ends. The CDR3 contains 15 residues. Germline assignment: CDR1 SGDLS and CDR2 YYNGEE. Sequenced sample: peripheral blood. The chain uses TRBV9 and TRBJ1-5, with D possibly matching TRBD1 (6 bases). This clonotype was obtained from a woman aged 65 to 85 with COVID-19, enrolled during active disease. CDR3 nucleotides: TGTGCCAGCAGCGGGGAGGGGGTTCCGGACCAGCCCCAGCATTTT. This gives the protein CASSGEGVPDQPQHF. Filled out from reference TRBV9 and TRBJ1-5, the complete variable domain reads DSGVTQTPKHLITATGQRVTLRCSPRSGDLSVYWYQQSLDQGLQFLIQYYNGEERAKGNILERFSAQQFPDLHSELNLSSLELGDSALYFCASSGEGVPDQPQHFGDGTRLSIL.